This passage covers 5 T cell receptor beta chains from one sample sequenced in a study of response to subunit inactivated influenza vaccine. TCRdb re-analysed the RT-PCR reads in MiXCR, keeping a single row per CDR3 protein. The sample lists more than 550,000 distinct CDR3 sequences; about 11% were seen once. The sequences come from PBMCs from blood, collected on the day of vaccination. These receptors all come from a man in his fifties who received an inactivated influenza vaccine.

The chain's CDR3 is CASRRDHDGELFF. CDR3 sequence (DNA): TGTGCCAGCCGCCGGGACCATGACGGGGAGCTGTTTTTT. This rearrangement joins TRBV12-3 or TRBV12-4 to TRBJ2-2; either TRBD1 or TRBD2 may supply D (5 bases each). Trimming removed 8 bases from V and 7 bases from J, with 14 bases in between. CDR3 length: 13 residues.

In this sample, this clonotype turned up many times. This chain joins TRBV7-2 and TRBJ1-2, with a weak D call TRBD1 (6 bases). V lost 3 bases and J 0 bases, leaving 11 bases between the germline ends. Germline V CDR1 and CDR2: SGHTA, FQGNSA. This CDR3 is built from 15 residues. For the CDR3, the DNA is TGTGCCAGCAGCTTCCAGACAGGCTCTAACTATGGCTACACCTTC. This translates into CASSFQTGSNYGYTF.

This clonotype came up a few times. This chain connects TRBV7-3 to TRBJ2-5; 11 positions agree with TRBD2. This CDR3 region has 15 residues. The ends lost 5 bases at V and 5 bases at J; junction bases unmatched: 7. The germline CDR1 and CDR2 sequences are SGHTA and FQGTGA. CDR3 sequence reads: CASSEGTSGLETQYF. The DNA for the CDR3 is TGTGCCAGCAGCGAAGGGACTAGCGGACTGGAGACCCAGTACTTC.

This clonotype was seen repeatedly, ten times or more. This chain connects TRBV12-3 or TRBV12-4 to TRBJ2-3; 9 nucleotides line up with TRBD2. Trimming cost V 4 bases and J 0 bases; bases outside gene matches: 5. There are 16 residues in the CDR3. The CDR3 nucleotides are TGTGCCAGCAGTTATCAGCTAGCGGGGAGCACAGATACGCAGTATTTT. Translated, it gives CASSYQLAGSTDTQYF.

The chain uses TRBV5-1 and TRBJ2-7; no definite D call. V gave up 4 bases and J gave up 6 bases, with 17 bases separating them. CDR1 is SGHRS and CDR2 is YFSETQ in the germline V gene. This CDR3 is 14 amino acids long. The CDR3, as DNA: TGCGCCAGCAGCCCCGGTACTCATTTCTTCGAGCAGTACTTC. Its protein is CASSPGTHFFEQYF.